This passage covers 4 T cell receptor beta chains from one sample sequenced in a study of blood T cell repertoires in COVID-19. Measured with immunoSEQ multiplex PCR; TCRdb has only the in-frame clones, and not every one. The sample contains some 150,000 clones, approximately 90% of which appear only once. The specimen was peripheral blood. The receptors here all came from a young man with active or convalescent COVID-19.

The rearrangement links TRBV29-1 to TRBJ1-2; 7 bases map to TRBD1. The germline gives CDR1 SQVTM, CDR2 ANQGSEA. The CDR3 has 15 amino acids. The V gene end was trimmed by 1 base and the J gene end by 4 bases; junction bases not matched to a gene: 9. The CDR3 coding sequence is TGCAGCGTTGAAGGAAGACAGGGAGGACCCTATGGCTACACCTTC. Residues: CSVEGRQGGPYGYTF.

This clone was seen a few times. The CDR3 spells CASSFVALIQGIYGYTF. The CDR3 coding sequence is TGTGCCAGCAGTTTTGTTGCTCTTATACAGGGTATCTATGGCTACACCTTC. The gene calls are TRBV28 and TRBJ1-2, with a tentative D call TRBD1 (6 bases). V lost 3 bases, J lost 4 bases, and 21 bases lay in between. The CDR3 runs 17 residues. CDR1 and CDR2 (germline): MDHEN, SYDVKM.

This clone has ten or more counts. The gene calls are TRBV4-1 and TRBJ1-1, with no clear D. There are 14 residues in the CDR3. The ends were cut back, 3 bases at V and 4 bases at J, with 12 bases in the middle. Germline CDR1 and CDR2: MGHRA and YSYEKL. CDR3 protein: CASSQSEEVTEAFF. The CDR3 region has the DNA TGCGCCAGCAGCCAGAGCGAGGAGGTCACTGAAGCTTTCTTT.

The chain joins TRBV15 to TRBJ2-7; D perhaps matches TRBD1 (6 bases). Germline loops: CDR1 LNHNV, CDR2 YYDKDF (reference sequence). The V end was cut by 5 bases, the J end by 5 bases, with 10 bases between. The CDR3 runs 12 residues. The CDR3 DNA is TGTGCCACCAGCTTGGGGGCCAACGAGCAGTACTTC. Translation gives CATSLGANEQYF. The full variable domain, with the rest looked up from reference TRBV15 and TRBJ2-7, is DAMVIQNPRYQVTQFGKPVTLSCSQTLNHNVMYWYQQKSSQAPKLLFHYYDKDFNNEADTPDNFQSRRPNTSFCFLDIRSPGLGDTAMYLCATSLGANEQYFGPGTRLTVT.